A selection of T cell receptor beta chains follows, all from one sample in a study of blood T cell repertoires in COVID-19. Generated by immunoSEQ multiplex PCR, the TCRdb table keeps only in-frame clones and is missing some. This table has around 270,000 clones, around 87% appearing once. Source material: peripheral blood. These receptors were taken from a woman aged 60-75 years with COVID-19, enrolled during active disease. Both conserved end residues are part of each CDR3. Each record gives: D gene, clone size, J gene, V gene, CDR3 DNA, CDR3 protein. The D gene is left open where the match is weak. The listing skips clone size in some rows; elsewhere it reads once, few, many or a size class.

>TRBD1|.|TRBJ2-1|TRBV5-1
TGCGCCAGCAGCTTGGAGGGGGCTTACAATGAGCAGTTCTTC
CASSLEGAYNEQFF
>TRBD2|once|TRBJ2-1|TRBV25-1
TGTGCCAGCAGTGCTTCTAGCGGGAGGTGGGACAATGAGCAGTTCTTC
CASSASSGRWDNEQFF
>TRBD1|once|TRBJ2-3|TRBV9
TGTGCCAGCAGCCAACGACAGGGACAAACAGATACGCAGTATTTT
CASSQRQGQTDTQYF
>.|.|TRBJ1-4|TRBV29-1
TGCAGCGTCAAAGGGGGTACCCGAGAAAAACTGTTTTTT
CSVKGGTREKLFF
>TRBD1|once|TRBJ2-7|TRBV6-5
TGTGCCAGCAGGGAGACAGGGAGCTACGAGCAGTACTTC
CASRETGSYEQYF
>.|.|TRBJ2-1|TRBV4-1
TGCGCCAGCAGCCAAGAAGCTCGGGGTTCCTACAATGAGCAGTTCTTC
CASSQEARGSYNEQFF
>.|.|TRBJ2-3|TRBV10-1
TGCGCCAGCAGTGAGAGTGGGAGCGGTAGCGCAGATACGCAGTATTTT
CASSESGSGSADTQYF
>TRBD1|.|TRBJ1-1|TRBV6-4
TGTGCCAGCAGCGCCGGACAGGGCGGCACTGAAGCTTTCTTT
CASSAGQGGTEAFF
>TRBD2|.|TRBJ2-1|TRBV7-9
TGTGCCAGCAGCTTAATAACCGGTTGGGGGGAGGGCCCCGATGAGCAGTTCTTC
CASSLITGWGEGPDEQFF
>.|once|TRBJ1-6|TRBV5-1
TGCGCCAGCAGCCCGACAGCGCCGGGCTCCTATAATTCACCCCTCCACTTT
CASSPTAPGSYNSPLHF
>TRBD2|.|TRBJ2-3|TRBV20-1
TGCAGTGCTAGTTCTAGCGGCCTAGATTGGACAGATACGCAGTATTTT
CSASSSGLDWTDTQYF
>TRBD1|.|TRBJ1-2|TRBV9
TGTGCCAGCAGCGCCACGACAGGGGTCCGCGGCTACACCTTC
CASSATTGVRGYTF
>TRBD1|.|TRBJ1-1|TRBV19
TGTGCCAGTTCGGACAGGGTGTCTGAAGCTTTCTTT
CASSDRVSEAFF
>.|.|TRBJ2-7|TRBV5-4
TGTGCCAGCAATGCTATTGGACAGAACGAGCAGTACTTC
CASNAIGQNEQYF
>.|.|TRBJ2-1|TRBV3-1/TRBV3-2
TGTGCCAGCAGCCAACAAGCCCCCTCCTACAATGAGCAGTTCTTC
CASSQQAPSYNEQFF
>.|.|TRBJ1-1|TRBV20-1
TGCAGTGCTAGTTTACAGGTTTCTGAAGCTTTCTTT
CSASLQVSEAFF
>.|.|TRBJ2-4|TRBV27
TGTGCCAGCAGTCCCGCGGCTGGATATTCAGCCAAAAACATTCAGTACTTC
CASSPAAGYSAKNIQYF
>.|.|TRBJ2-7|TRBV28
TGTGCCAGCAGTTCCCCTTCGGGCGGGTCTTACGAGCAGTACTTC
CASSSPSGGSYEQYF
>TRBD1|.|TRBJ2-1|TRBV5-1
TGCGCCAGCAGCCCCCGACAGGGTGTCTCCAATGAGCAGTTCTTC
CASSPRQGVSNEQFF
>.|.|TRBJ2-1|TRBV7-3
TGTGCCAGCAGCCGCCAGTTTCCGGGTTACAATGAGCAGTTCTTC
CASSRQFPGYNEQFF
>TRBD2|.|TRBJ2-5|TRBV5-1
TGCGCCAGCAAAAGGACGGGAGGACAAGAGACCCAGTACTTC
CASKRTGGQETQYF
>TRBD2|.|TRBJ2-5|TRBV15
TGTGCCACCATCGCGGGAGGGCCGCTGAAGACCCAGTACTTC
CATIAGGPLKTQYF
>TRBD2|.|TRBJ2-3|TRBV11-1
TGTGCCAGCAGCCCCGGGAGCGGGAGGACAGATACGCAGTATTTT
CASSPGSGRTDTQYF
>TRBD1|.|TRBJ2-3|TRBV5-1
TGCGCCAGCAGCTTGGGGGCAGGGGGCCTTAGCACAGATACGCAGTATTTT
CASSLGAGGLSTDTQYF
>.|.|TRBJ1-4|TRBV5-6
TGTGCCAGCAGCTCCCCGACGGAAGTTATGCCGGACTTTAATGAAAAACTGTTTTTT
CASSSPTEVMPDFNEKLFF
>.|.|TRBJ2-7|TRBV7-8
TGTGCCAGCAGCTTGGTCGGGAAGGATGACTACGAGCAGTACTTC
CASSLVGKDDYEQYF
>.|.|TRBJ2-5|TRBV11-3
TGTGCCAGCAGCCCCCGTGACAGCCAAGAGACCCAGTACTTC
CASSPRDSQETQYF
>TRBD1|.|TRBJ2-3|TRBV2
TGTGCCAGCAGTGGGGCAGGGGGCGACCGTACAGATACGCAGTATTTT
CASSGAGGDRTDTQYF
>.|.|TRBJ2-3|TRBV2
TGTGCCAGCAGTGTATCCTCGGGTACGCAGTATTTT
CASSVSSGTQYF
>TRBD1|few|TRBJ1-2|TRBV10-3
TGTGCCATCAAGGGACCGGGACAGGGGACCTACACCTTC
CAIKGPGQGTYTF
>TRBD1|.|TRBJ2-1|TRBV19
TGTGCCAGTAGTGTGCAAGGGGGCGCGTCCTACAATGAGCAGTTCTTC
CASSVQGGASYNEQFF
>.|.|TRBJ1-3|TRBV20-1
TGCAGTGCTAGTTCCAACTTAAACACCATATATTTT
CSASSNLNTIYF
>TRBD1|.|TRBJ2-5|TRBV11-1
TGTGCCAGCAGCCTACGATCACAGGGGATAGAGACCCAGTACTTC
CASSLRSQGIETQYF
>.|.|TRBJ2-7|TRBV7-6
TGTGCCAGCAGCTCGCCGGACAGGTACAATAGCGGTGACCCACTTACCTACGAGCAGTACTTC
CASSSPDRYNSGDPLTYEQYF
>TRBD2|.|TRBJ2-5|TRBV6-2/TRBV6-3
TGTGCCAGCAGTTACAGCGGGGTTGGGGGACGGACCCAGTACTTC
CASSYSGVGGRTQYF
>TRBD1|.|TRBJ1-2|TRBV2
TGTGCCAGCACCGGACAGGGCTATGGCTACACCTTC
CASTGQGYGYTF
>TRBD1|.|TRBJ2-1|TRBV29-1
TGCAGCGTTCTCGGTTGGACAGGGGGCGTCGGGTCCAGTAACAATGAGCAGTTCTTC
CSVLGWTGGVGSSNNEQFF
>.|.|TRBJ1-5|TRBV28
TGTGCCAGCAGAACCACAGGTTTAAGACAGCCCCAGCATTTT
CASRTTGLRQPQHF
>.|.|TRBJ2-6|TRBV28
TGTGCCAGCAGTGATAACCGGGAAGACTCTGGGGCCAACGTCCTGACTTTC
CASSDNREDSGANVLTF
>.|.|TRBJ2-5|TRBV19
TGTGCCAGTAGCACCAGAGGGTTGGAGACCCAGTACTTC
CASSTRGLETQYF
>.|few|TRBJ2-5|TRBV4-3
TGCGCCAGCAGCCAAGGGGTATGGGGTATGAACGGAGGAGAGACCCAGTACTTC
CASSQGVWGMNGGETQYF
>TRBD2|.|TRBJ2-1|TRBV6-6
TGTGCCAGCAGTTACGGCGGGAGTGGTGAGCAGTTCTTC
CASSYGGSGEQFF
>TRBD1|.|TRBJ2-7|TRBV28
TGTGCCAGCAGCCCCCCCGGTGGGACAGGAGCCTACGAGCAGTACTTC
CASSPPGGTGAYEQYF
>.|.|TRBJ1-5|TRBV5-8
TGTGCCAGCAGCTTGGCGACAGCAAGCAATCAGCCCCAGCATTTT
CASSLATASNQPQHF
>TRBD2|.|TRBJ2-1|TRBV30
TGTGCCTGGAGTGTGGGTCTAGCGGCAATGGCAGGGCAGTTCTTC
CAWSVGLAAMAGQFF
>TRBD1|.|TRBJ1-1|TRBV28
TGTGCCAGCAGTTTCCCCCTCGGGACAGGGCAATTACCTGAAGCTTTCTTT
CASSFPLGTGQLPEAFF